This T cell receptor beta chain was recorded in a study of radiotherapy plus CTLA-4 blockade in lung cancer. Study as a whole: Among enrolled patients, roughly 20% responded and less than 40% achieved disease control. General study findings and limits: Following radiotherapy plus ipilimumab, tumor-derived TCR clones expanded in the blood.

There are 15 residues in the CDR3. Per the germline V gene, CDR1 is SGHAT and CDR2 is FQNNGV. V was shortened by 1 base and J by 3 bases, with 10 bases between the two germline ends. This clone was seen once. Its antigen is not known. This table comes from immunoSEQ multiplex PCR, and its TCRdb copy is limited to in-frame clones, with some not included. The data show 85,000 to 95,000 clones, around 84% seen once. This clonotype was sampled from a human donor with non-small cell lung cancer that progressed on radiotherapy plus ipilimumab. V is TRBV11-2 and J is TRBJ1-5; the D gene is possibly TRBD1 (5 bases). This material consisted of peripheral blood, taken from a patient treated with radiotherapy plus ipilimumab. CDR3 protein: CASSLGDRINQPQHF. CDR3 in DNA: TGTGCCAGCAGCTTAGGTGACAGAATCAATCAGCCCCAGCATTTT.